One TCR beta chain is described in this entry. Antigen: not known. Isolated RNA was reverse transcribed in full, so expressed TCRB transcripts were sequenced. Some clones are missing from TCRdb's copy, which holds only in-frame ones; the method was immunoSEQ multiplex PCR. Of roughly 50,000 clones listed, roughly 41% are singletons. This entry comes from a study of beta chain features in type 1 diabetes. Study-wide findings and caveats: TCRB CDR3 length was moderately but significantly reduced in all four CD4+ subsets of Type 1 diabetes patients.

The CDR3 sequence is 14 residues long. After removal of 5 bases from V and 5 bases from J, the junction contained 7 bases not matched to a gene. Germline CDR1 reads MNHEY; CDR2 reads SVGAGI. The sample consisted of Tregs from blood. The TCR sequence derives from a man between 25 and 39 years old with type 1 diabetes. The J gene is TRBJ2-5, the V gene TRBV6-5; the match to TRBD1 covers 8 bases. CDR3 in amino acids: CASSHWTGWETQYF. The DNA for the CDR3 is TGTGCCAGCAGTCACTGGACAGGGTGGGAGACCCAGTACTTC.